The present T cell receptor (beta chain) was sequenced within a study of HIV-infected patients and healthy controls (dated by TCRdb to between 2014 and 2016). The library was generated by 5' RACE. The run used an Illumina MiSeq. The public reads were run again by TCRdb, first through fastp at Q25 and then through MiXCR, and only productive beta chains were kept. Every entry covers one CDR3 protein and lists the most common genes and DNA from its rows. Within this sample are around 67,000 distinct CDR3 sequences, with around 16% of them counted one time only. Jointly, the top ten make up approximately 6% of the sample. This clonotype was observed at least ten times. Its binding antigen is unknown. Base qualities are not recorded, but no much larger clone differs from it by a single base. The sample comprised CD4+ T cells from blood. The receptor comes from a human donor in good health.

The DNA is TGTGCCACCAGTGATCCAGGGGAGTACAGGGAGACCCAGTACTTC. Its protein product is CATSDPGEYRETQYF. In this chain, TRBV24-1 is recombined with TRBJ2-5; the best D guess is TRBD1, with 6 bases matching. Counted from cysteine to phenylalanine, this CDR3 has 15 amino acids. Solely the CDR3 DNA is kept, with 45 bases framed from the first base. V is clipped by 3 bases and J by 5 bases, and the sequence between their germline boundaries is 15 bases long. The germline V gene specifies KGHDR as CDR1 and SFDVKD as CDR2.